Listed here is a single T cell receptor (beta chain). This sample is drawn from a study of blood T cell repertoires in COVID-19. Generated by immunoSEQ multiplex PCR, the TCRdb table keeps only in-frame clones and is missing some. There are about 200,000 clones in the sample; 82% occur only once, and about 5% lies in the top ten. Trimming took off 9 bases at V and 2 bases at J, with 9 bases between the two ends. Germline values: CDR1 KGHDR, CDR2 SFDVKD. The CDR3 sequence is 12 residues long. The sample consisted of PBMCs or T cells enriched from blood (not recorded which). The source of this sequence is a woman aged 60-75 years with acute COVID-19. The rearrangement links TRBV24-1 to TRBJ1-2; D is possibly TRBD1 (6 bases). The CDR3 spells CATSTGNYGYTF. Here the CDR3 DNA reads TGTGCCACCTCCACAGGGAACTATGGCTACACCTTC.